The rows below give T cell receptor beta chains drawn from one sample of a study of a mutant IDH1 vaccine in newly diagnosed glioma. The method was immunoSEQ multiplex PCR; TCRdb's version includes in-frame clones alone and lacks a portion of them. The sample has 70,000 or so clones, around 83% seen once. Source: peripheral blood mononuclear cells (PBMCs), taken from a glioma patient treated with radiotherapy, temozolomide or both. These receptor sequences come from a woman under 30 with glioma. Some clones in this sample may be carry-over from other donors' samples. CDR3s include the opening cysteine and the closing phenylalanine or tryptophan. The D gene is left open where the match is weak. Clone size is shown for a subset of rows, as once, few, many or a class of expanded clone.

TRBJ1-1	.	TRBV19	.	TGTGCCAGTAGTATAGGGCCCGGCACTGAAGCTTTCTTT	CASSIGPGTEAFF
TRBJ1-6	.	TRBV2	.	TGTGCCACCCTCAGGGGAATAGGGTCACCCCTCCACTTT	CATLRGIGSPLHF
TRBJ2-2	.	TRBV18	.	TGTGCCAGCTCACCTACCAGACAGGCGACTAACACCGGGGAGCTGTTTTTT	CASSPTRQATNTGELFF
TRBJ1-1	.	TRBV6-5	.	TGTGCCACCATTTATATGAAGTCAGGGATACTCGCTGAAGCTTTCTTT	CATIYMKSGILAEAFF
TRBJ1-3	.	TRBV29-1	few	TGCAGCGTTGAAGACCCGGGACTCGGCTTAGAAGGAAACACCATATATTTT	CSVEDPGLGLEGNTIYF
TRBJ1-2	.	TRBV9	.	TGTGCCAGCAGCGACCCGGGACGGAGTTATGGCTACACCTTC	CASSDPGRSYGYTF
TRBJ1-5	.	TRBV5-1	.	TGCGCCAGCAGCTCCGGGACCGAGAATCAGCCCCAGCATTTT	CASSSGTENQPQHF
TRBJ1-1	.	TRBV27	few	TGTGCCAGCAGTCCACGGACCCTCGGGACTGAAGCTTTCTTT	CASSPRTLGTEAFF
TRBJ1-2	.	TRBV6-5	.	TGTGCCAGCAGTTACGACCCGGGGAATGGCTACACCTTC	CASSYDPGNGYTF
TRBJ1-1	.	TRBV20-1	.	TGCAGTGCTGGGAGGGTTACTGAAGCTTTCTTT	CSAGRVTEAFF
TRBJ2-7	TRBD2	TRBV5-1	.	TGCGCCAGCAGCCCCCAGGGCGGGGGAGGATACGAGCAGTACTTC	CASSPQGGGGYEQYF
TRBJ1-2	.	TRBV29-1	.	TGCAGCGTTGAATGGTCTGGGAAAGGCTACACCTTC	CSVEWSGKGYTF
TRBJ2-7	TRBD1	TRBV7-9	once	TGTGCCAGCAGCCAACCTGGAGGGGACAGGGCGGCGTACGAGCAGTACTTC	CASSQPGGDRAAYEQYF
TRBJ1-1	.	TRBV5-4	.	TGTGCCAGCAGCCCCCGGCCAGTCATGAACACTGAAGCTTTCTTT	CASSPRPVMNTEAFF
TRBJ1-2	.	TRBV6-6	.	TGTGCCAGCAGTTACTCGACCGAAAATTATGGCTACACCTTC	CASSYSTENYGYTF
TRBJ2-3	.	TRBV29-1	.	TGCAGCGTTGGAAGGCACCGGGTTCTTGGAGATACGCAGTATTTT	CSVGRHRVLGDTQYF
TRBJ2-3	TRBD2	TRBV9	.	TGTGCCAGCGGGGGAAGACTAGCGGTTAGCACAGATACGCAGTATTTT	CASGGRLAVSTDTQYF
TRBJ1-3	.	TRBV5-6	.	TGTGCCAGCAGCTTGAGGCAGGGACGTCAGAGCTCTGGAAACACCATATATTTT	CASSLRQGRQSSGNTIYF
TRBJ2-5	TRBD1	TRBV6-5	.	TGTGCCAGCAGGAGGGGACAGAGAGAGACCCAGTACTTC	CASRRGQRETQYF
TRBJ2-7	.	TRBV4-3	.	TGCGCCAGCAGCCAAGGACCGGGGTCCTACGAGCAGTACTTC	CASSQGPGSYEQYF
TRBJ1-1	TRBD1	TRBV7-9	.	TGTGCCAGCAGCCCGACAGGGTCGAGGACTGAAGCTTTCTTT	CASSPTGSRTEAFF
TRBJ2-2	TRBD2	TRBV19	.	TGTGCCAGTAGTTTCCGGACTAGCGGGGCCAACACCGGGGAGCTGTTTTTT	CASSFRTSGANTGELFF
TRBJ2-7	TRBD1	TRBV5-4	.	TGTGCCAGCAGCCTAACGGACAGGTCGAGAGAGCAGTACTTC	CASSLTDRSREQYF
TRBJ1-3	.	TRBV6-1	once	TGTGCCAGCACCCTGGTCAGAGACTCTGGAAACACCATATATTTT	CASTLVRDSGNTIYF
TRBJ1-4	TRBD1	TRBV5-6	.	TGTGCCAGCAGCTTGGTACAGGGGGCGTCTAATGAAAAACTGTTTTTT	CASSLVQGASNEKLFF
TRBJ2-7	.	TRBV11-1	.	TGTGCCAGCAGCCGGAATAGGGGAGCGGGGCAGTACTTC	CASSRNRGAGQYF
TRBJ2-7	.	TRBV19	.	TGTGCCAGTAGTATGGCGCGTTCCTACGAGCAGTACTTC	CASSMARSYEQYF
TRBJ1-3	.	TRBV9	.	TGTGCCAGCAGCGTAGCAGGAGGAAACACCATATATTTT	CASSVAGGNTIYF
TRBJ2-7	.	TRBV5-1	.	TGCGCCAGCAGCGGGAGCCAAGTGGGGCAGTACTTC	CASSGSQVGQYF